The clone carrying this T cell receptor beta chain was seen only once. Its antigen is still unknown. V lost 3 bases and J 9 bases, leaving 16 bases between the germline ends. The CDR3 is 15 amino acids. The V gene's germline CDR1 is SGDLS and CDR2 YYNGEE. This record belongs to a study of radiotherapy plus CTLA-4 blockade in lung cancer. About the research overall: An objective response was seen in 15% to 20% of patients, and disease control in around 31%.

Study-wide results and limits: After treatment with radiotherapy plus ipilimumab, TCR clones that came from the tumor expanded in blood.

The repertoire was sequenced with immunoSEQ multiplex PCR; TCRdb's copy has only in-frame clones and lacks some. The repertoire has 55,000 to 65,000 clones, 70% to 80% of them found once; the top ten carry about 4%. This TCR was recovered from a human donor with non-small cell lung cancer who had a partial response to radiotherapy plus ipilimumab. This rearrangement joins TRBV9 to TRBJ1-6; D is possibly TRBD1 (6 bases). Sequenced here: peripheral blood, sampled from a patient treated with radiotherapy plus ipilimumab. CDR3 sequence reads: CASSEGQREFSPLHF. The DNA of the CDR3 is TGTGCCAGCAGCGAAGGACAGCGCGAATTTTCACCCCTCCACTTT.